The 31 T cell receptor beta chains given below trace back to one sample, sequenced in a study of cytomegalovirus exposure and HLA in healthy donors. It was with 60 Vbeta and 13 Jbeta primers that the PCR ran. Sequencing was performed with immunoSEQ multiplex PCR; in TCRdb, only in-frame clones are kept and a portion is missing. The sample includes about 160,000 clones, roughly 80% of them seen just once. Sequencing was carried out using PBMCs. The origin of the receptors is a female donor in good health and CMV-seronegative.

This sequence joins TRBV28 and TRBJ1-5, with no clear D. Trimming cost V 7 bases and J 2 bases, with 15 bases left between them. CDR1 MDHEN and CDR2 SYDVKM come from the germline V gene. The CDR3 totals 15 residues. The CDR3 region is CASTRTQAGNQPQHF. CDR3 DNA: TGTGCCAGCACTCGAACCCAGGCAGGCAATCAGCCCCAGCATTTT.

The CDR3: CAWSRSERASTDTQYF. The CDR3 region has the DNA TGTGCCTGGAGTCGGTCCGAGCGGGCTAGCACAGATACGCAGTATTTT. The chain couples TRBV30 to TRBJ2-3; a possible D gene is TRBD2 (6 bases). The CDR3 is 16 residues long. Trimming took 2 bases from V and 0 from J, leaving 15 bases between them. Germline V gene lookup returns CDR1 GTSNPN and CDR2 SVGIG (reference sequence). The variable domain in full, completed from reference TRBV30 and TRBJ2-3, reads SQTIHQWPATLVQPVGSPLSLECTVEGTSNPNLYWYRQAAGRGLQLLFYSVGIGQISSEVPQNLSASRPQDRQFILSSKKLLLSDSGFYLCAWSRSERASTDTQYFGPGTRLTVL.

The V and J genes are TRBV4-1 and TRBJ1-4, with TRBD1 identical over 9 bases. CDR1 and CDR2 from the germline V gene are MGHRA and YSYEKL. The junction had 8 bases not matched to a gene; V was cut back by 4 bases and J by 5 bases. The CDR3 is 16 residues long. The CDR3 is CASSRSGTGKNEKLFF. The CDR3 coding sequence is TGCGCCAGCAGCCGATCCGGGACAGGGAAGAATGAAAAACTGTTTTTT.

This chain connects TRBV5-1 to TRBJ1-1; D is possibly TRBD1 (6 bases). With 0 bases removed from V and 0 bases from J, the gap between germline ends came to 12 bases. CDR3 length: 16 amino acids. Germline CDR1 is SGHRS and CDR2 is YFSETQ. In DNA, the CDR3 is TGCGCCAGCAGCTTGGCAGCAGGGGCGATGAACACTGAAGCTTTCTTT. It specifies CASSLAAGAMNTEAFF. Complete variable domain (other parts from reference TRBV5-1 and TRBJ1-1): KAGVTQTPRYLIKTRGQQVTLSCSPISGHRSVSWYQQTPGQGLQFLFEYFSETQRNKGNFPGRFSGRQFSNSRSEMNVSTLELGDSALYLCASSLAAGAMNTEAFFGQGTRLTVV.

Only one count was recorded for this clone. The chain links TRBV5-1 to TRBJ2-5, with D perhaps matching TRBD1 (7 bases). The V gene lost 4 bases and the J gene lost 3 bases, with 13 bases spanning the gap. This CDR3 contains 14 residues. The germline V gene has CDR1 SGHRS and CDR2 YFSETQ. The CDR3 DNA sequence: TGCGCCAGCAGCCCCGCGGGGACAGAAGAGACCCAGTACTTC. Its translation is CASSPAGTEETQYF.

The CDR3 coding sequence is TGTGCCAGCAGCTTTGGACAGTTGAACACTGAAGCTTTCTTT. It specifies CASSFGQLNTEAFF. This chain joins TRBV7-2 and TRBJ1-1; D possibly corresponds to TRBD1 (6 bases). The CDR3 runs 14 residues. The V end was cut by 3 bases, the J end by 0 bases, with 8 bases between. Germline V gene data show CDR1 as SGHTA and CDR2 as FQGNSA.

The V call is TRBV5-1, the J call TRBJ2-2; 8 positions agree with TRBD1. V was clipped by 3 bases and J by 2 bases; unmatched bases: 6. CDR3 length equals 16 residues. The germline gives CDR1 SGHRS, CDR2 YFSETQ. The chain's CDR3 is CASSSAGGLNTGELFF. The CDR3 DNA reads TGCGCCAGCAGCTCTGCAGGGGGCCTCAACACCGGGGAGCTGTTTTTT.

The genes are TRBV19 and TRBJ2-3; 13 bases are shared with TRBD2. The CDR3 totals 15 residues. CDR1 is LNHDA, CDR2 SQIVND, per germline (reference sequence). With 5 bases clipped from V and 4 bases from J, the junction kept 3 bases outside the gene matches. The CDR3 DNA reads as TGTGCCAGTAGTTTACTAGCGGGGGGGCCAGATACGCAGTATTTT. It yields the protein CASSLLAGGPDTQYF.

This sequence joins TRBV4-2 and TRBJ2-3; a weak D match, TRBD2 (6 bases). Germline CDR1 LGHNA, CDR2 YNFKEQ. V was cut by 0 bases and J by 1 base, with 17 bases left in between. There are 18 residues in the CDR3. The CDR3 nucleotides read TGTGCCAGCAGCCAAGAGGGGGGAGGTAGAGGTGGCACAGATACGCAGTATTTT. Translating gives CASSQEGGGRGGTDTQYF.

The V and J genes are TRBV2 and TRBJ2-6; D ambiguous. Per germline, CDR1 SNHLY and CDR2 FYNNEI. The CDR3 covers 18 residues. Trimming cost V 0 bases and J 0 bases, with 12 bases left between them. CDR3 bases: TGTGCCAGCAGTGAAGCGCCCGGCAGGCACTCTGGGGCCAACGTCCTGACTTTC. As protein: CASSEAPGRHSGANVLTF. The variable domain in full, completed from reference TRBV2 and TRBJ2-6, reads EPEVTQTPSHQVTQMGQEVILRCVPISNHLYFYWYRQILGQKVEFLVSFYNNEISEKSEIFDDQFSVERPDGSNFTLKIRSTKLEDSAMYFCASSEAPGRHSGANVLTFGAGSRLTVL.

This clone was seen a handful of times. The V call is TRBV19, the J call TRBJ1-2, with D maybe TRBD1 (5 bases). The CDR3 loop spans 14 amino acids. V was trimmed by 5 bases and J by 4 bases, leaving 14 bases between them. Germline assignment: CDR1 LNHDA and CDR2 SQIVND (reference sequence). CDR3 sequence (DNA): TGTGCCAGTAGTTCCACTCAGGGTGCCTATGGCTACACCTTC. Translated: CASSSTQGAYGYTF.

The rearrangement links TRBV19 to TRBJ2-7; TRBD2 matches 11 bases. V shed 5 bases and J 1 base; nucleotides not matched to a gene: 7. Germline CDR1 and CDR2: LNHDA and SQIVND (reference sequence). CDR3 length equals 16 residues. CDR3 sequence (DNA): TGTGCCAGTAGTGGTGGGGGGACTAGCGGTTCCTACGAGCAGTACTTC. Protein sequence: CASSGGGTSGSYEQYF.

This chain connects TRBV30 to TRBJ1-1; TRBD1 aligns across 8 bases. The length of the CDR3 is 18 residues. Germline V gene data show CDR1 as GTSNPN and CDR2 as SVGIG (reference sequence). J gave up 1 base and V 0 bases, and 13 bases lay outside the gene matches. The CDR3 reads CAWSVLPGRGLGNTEAFF. The CDR3 DNA follows: TGTGCCTGGAGTGTACTACCGGGCAGGGGGCTTGGGAACACTGAAGCTTTCTTT.

This chain's CDR3 is CAISGTGTGVTDTQYF. CDR3 sequence (DNA): TGTGCCATCAGTGGTACCGGGACAGGGGTCACAGATACGCAGTATTTT. The gene calls are TRBV10-3 and TRBJ2-3; 10 bases align to TRBD1. The CDR3 consists of 16 residues. V shed 4 bases, J shed 2 bases, and the junction held 6 bases outside the gene matches. The germline CDR1 and CDR2 sequences are ENHRY and SYGVKD.

Remarks on this clone: Different DNA sequences within this sample yield the same CDR3. The chain carries TRBV5-1 and TRBJ2-7; 7 bases are a match to TRBD2. The CDR3 is made up of 15 amino acids. V shed 4 bases and J 3 bases; nucleotides not matched to a gene: 10. Germline values: CDR1 SGHRS, CDR2 YFSETQ. In DNA form, the CDR3 reads TGCGCCAGCAGCCCAGGGACCGGGAGGCTCTACGAGCAGTACTTC. Translated: CASSPGTGRLYEQYF.

V is TRBV5-1 and J is TRBJ1-1; TRBD1 matches at 7 bases. The V gene's germline CDR1 is SGHRS and CDR2 YFSETQ. V shed 2 bases, J shed 1 base, and the junction held 2 bases outside the gene matches. CDR3 length equals 14 residues. The CDR3 bases are TGCGCCAGCAGCTTCTCAGGGGGGAACACTGAAGCTTTCTTT. Translating gives CASSFSGGNTEAFF.

The chain combines TRBV2 with TRBJ1-4; 8 bases fit TRBD1. V dropped 6 bases and J dropped 5; count of bases not matched to a gene: 5. The CDR3 spans 14 residues. Germline CDR1 SNHLY, CDR2 FYNNEI. CDR3 DNA sequence: TGTGCCAGCAGAAAAGGACAGGGCAATGAAAAACTGTTTTTT. It codes for CASRKGQGNEKLFF.

CDR3 sequence reads: CASSVFSGGAGEQYF. In DNA, the CDR3 is TGTGCCAGCAGTGTATTTAGCGGGGGGGCGGGCGAGCAGTACTTC. The J gene is TRBJ2-7, the V gene TRBV6-1; 11 nucleotides align to TRBD2. Germline V gene lookup returns CDR1 MNHNS and CDR2 SASEGT. The CDR3 loop spans 15 amino acids. With V trimmed by 4 bases and J by 6 bases, 8 bases remained unmatched.

The chain links TRBV5-4 to TRBJ1-1; 9 nucleotides match TRBD1. The CDR3 runs to 15 residues. With 4 bases clipped from V and 2 bases from J, the junction kept 6 bases outside the gene matches. Germline V gene data show CDR1 as SGHNT and CDR2 as YYREEE (reference sequence). The CDR3 region has the DNA TGTGCCAGCAGCCCCCCGGGACAGGGAAACACTGAAGCTTTCTTT. Translation gives CASSPPGQGNTEAFF.

The sample holds a few counts of this clone. The V call is TRBV20-1, the J call TRBJ1-3; TRBD1 might be the D (5 bases). The CDR3 runs to 11 residues. CDR1 is DFQATT and CDR2 is SNEGSKA in the germline V gene (reference sequence). V dropped 5 bases and J dropped 4 bases, with 6 bases sitting between them. The CDR3 DNA reads as TGCAGTGCTGACAGAGGAAACACCATATATTTT. It codes for CSADRGNTIYF.

The chain carries TRBV6-5 and TRBJ1-1; tentative D call: TRBD1 (6 bases). This CDR3 has 13 amino acids. The germline V gene has CDR1 MNHEY and CDR2 SVGAGI. V was cut by 6 bases and J by 0 bases, with 8 bases left in between. The chain's CDR3 is CASRWTVNTEAFF. Here the CDR3 DNA reads TGTGCCAGCAGATGGACAGTGAACACTGAAGCTTTCTTT.

The chain combines TRBV2 with TRBJ1-1; a weak D match, TRBD1 (6 bases). The V gene lost 0 bases and the J gene lost 1 base, with 9 bases spanning the gap. CDR1 is SNHLY and CDR2 is FYNNEI in the germline V gene. The CDR3 sequence is 15 residues long. CDR3 residues: CASSEAGRGNTEAFF. CDR3 DNA sequence: TGTGCCAGCAGTGAAGCGGGCAGGGGGAACACTGAAGCTTTCTTT.

This chain links TRBV11-1 with TRBJ2-2, with no clear D. The germline V gene has CDR1 SGHAT and CDR2 FQDESV (reference sequence). The CDR3 is 15 residues long. V was clipped by 4 bases and J by 0 bases, with 9 bases between them. The CDR3 region has the DNA TGTGCCAGCAGCTGGCAGTTTTCGAACACCGGGGAGCTGTTTTTT. This encodes CASSWQFSNTGELFF.

The chain couples TRBV28 to TRBJ1-2; TRBD1 matches at 11 bases. V was clipped by 9 bases and J by 8 bases; unmatched bases: 11. In germline, CDR1 is MDHEN, CDR2 SYDVKM. The CDR3 runs 14 residues. This chain's CDR3 is CASLTPGQGGGYTF. CDR3 DNA sequence: TGTGCCAGTCTTACCCCGGGACAGGGGGGCGGCTACACCTTC.

This chain connects TRBV2 to TRBJ2-3; TRBD2 agrees at 7 bases. The CDR3 is made up of 15 amino acids. Trimming cost V 4 bases and J 3 bases; bases outside gene matches: 7. CDR1 is SNHLY, CDR2 FYNNEI, per germline. CDR3 nucleotide sequence: TGTGCCAGCAGTGGAGGACTAGATGGTACAGATACGCAGTATTTT. Its translation: CASSGGLDGTDTQYF.

This clone was counted many times. The chain joins TRBV6-6 to TRBJ2-3; tentatively, D is TRBD1 (5 bases). Germline lookup yields CDR1 MNHNY and CDR2 SVGAGI (reference sequence). V lost 7 bases to trimming and J lost 0 bases, with 11 bases between them. The CDR3 is 14 amino acids. The CDR3 bases are TGTGCCAGCACAGGGATTGCTAGCACAGATACGCAGTATTTT. Protein sequence: CASTGIASTDTQYF.

This chain connects TRBV6-5 to TRBJ1-1; D not resolved. The germline gives CDR1 MNHEY, CDR2 SVGAGI. The CDR3 has 13 amino acids. Trimming pared 0 bases from V and 4 bases from J, leaving 6 bases between. The CDR3 is CASSYSRGTEAFF. In DNA, the CDR3 is TGTGCCAGCAGTTACTCGAGAGGCACTGAAGCTTTCTTT.

The CDR3 sequence: CASSLGQGGDNEQFF. The CDR3 DNA reads as TGTGCCAGCAGCTTAGGACAGGGAGGTGACAATGAGCAGTTCTTC. The gene calls are TRBV7-2 and TRBJ2-1; tentatively, D is TRBD1 (7 bases). The CDR3 covers 15 residues. V was pared by 1 base and J by 5 bases, with 12 bases between. Germline loops: CDR1 SGHTA, CDR2 FQGNSA.

The chain carries TRBV2 and TRBJ2-1, with 7 positions matching TRBD1. CDR1 is SNHLY and CDR2 is FYNNEI in the germline V gene. V lost 8 bases and J lost 7; bases outside the gene matches: 14. The CDR3 has 15 residues. CDR3 region: CASGGPGQRRNEQFF. Here the CDR3 DNA reads TGTGCCAGCGGTGGACCGGGACAGAGGAGGAATGAGCAGTTCTTC.

V is TRBV2 and J is TRBJ1-4, with TRBD1 matching 7 bases. V dropped 6 bases and J dropped 0; count of bases not matched to a gene: 7. Germline V gene data show CDR1 as SNHLY and CDR2 as FYNNEI. The CDR3 loop spans 16 amino acids. The CDR3 DNA reads TGTGCCAGCAGAGACCGAGACAGGGCAACTAATGAAAAACTGTTTTTT. Translation gives CASRDRDRATNEKLFF.

Only a few counts were recorded for this clone. The CDR3 sequence: CASSPPCAYPSDTQYF. CDR3 in DNA: TGCGCCAGCAGCCCCCCCTGCGCTTACCCGAGCGATACGCAGTATTTT. The J gene is TRBJ2-3, the V gene TRBV10-1; D is unresolved. V lost 6 bases and J lost 6, with 22 bases in between. CDR1 is WNHNN and CDR2 is SYGVQD in the germline V gene (reference sequence). This CDR3 has 16 residues.